This T cell receptor (beta chain) was sequenced during a study of OX40 agonist ivuxolimab in advanced cancers. Study context: Patients with prior anti-PD-1, anti-PD-L1 or anti-CTLA-4 therapy were eligible; approximately 40% had some. Points from the study as a whole: Clonal expansion among partial responders at 0.1-3.0 mg/kg ranked near the lowest. CD4+ T cells averaged fewer expanded clones than CD8+ T cells. Within 6 weeks, CD4+ and CD8+ blood T cells expanded clonally at 0.1 to 3.0 mg/kg.

Some clones are missing from TCRdb's copy, which holds only in-frame ones; the method was immunoSEQ multiplex PCR. The sample holds 55,000 to 85,000 clones; around 80% are singletons and the top ten take 1.2%. The CDR3 runs 14 residues. Germline V CDR1 and CDR2: MNHEY, SMNVEV (reference sequence). Trimming took off 3 bases at V and 10 bases at J, with 16 bases between the two ends. Comments on this clone: Antigen: not known.

The chain combines TRBV27 with TRBJ1-5; no clear D. The receptor was isolated from an adult with an advanced solid tumor such as melanoma, head and neck, liver or kidney cancer. This material consisted of CD4+ or CD8+ T cells sorted from blood, taken in a trial of the OX40 agonist ivuxolimab. CDR3 sequence (DNA): TGTGCCAGCAGTTTTTCATCGATCAGCGATCCCCAGCATTTT. This sequence encodes CASSFSSISDPQHF.